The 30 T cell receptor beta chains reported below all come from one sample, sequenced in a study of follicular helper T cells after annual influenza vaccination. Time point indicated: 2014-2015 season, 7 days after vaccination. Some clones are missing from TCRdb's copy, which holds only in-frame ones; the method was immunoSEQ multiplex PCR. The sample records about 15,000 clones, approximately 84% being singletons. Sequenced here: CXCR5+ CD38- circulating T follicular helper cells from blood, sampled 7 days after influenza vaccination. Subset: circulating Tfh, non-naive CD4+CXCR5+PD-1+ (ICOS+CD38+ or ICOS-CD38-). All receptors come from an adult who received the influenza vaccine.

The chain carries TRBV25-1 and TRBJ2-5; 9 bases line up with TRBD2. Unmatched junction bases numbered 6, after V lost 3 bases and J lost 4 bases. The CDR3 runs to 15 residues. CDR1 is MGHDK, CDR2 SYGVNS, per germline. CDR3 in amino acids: CASSDSGGPSETQYF. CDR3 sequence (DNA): TGTGCCAGCAGTGATAGCGGGGGACCCTCAGAGACCCAGTACTTC.

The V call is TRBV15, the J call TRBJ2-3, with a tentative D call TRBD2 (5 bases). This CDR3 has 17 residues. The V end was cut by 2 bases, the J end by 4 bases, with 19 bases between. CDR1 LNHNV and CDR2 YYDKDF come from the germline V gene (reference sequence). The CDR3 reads CATSRFTLGGSADTQYF. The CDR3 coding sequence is TGTGCCACCAGCAGATTTACATTAGGAGGCTCAGCAGATACGCAGTATTTT.

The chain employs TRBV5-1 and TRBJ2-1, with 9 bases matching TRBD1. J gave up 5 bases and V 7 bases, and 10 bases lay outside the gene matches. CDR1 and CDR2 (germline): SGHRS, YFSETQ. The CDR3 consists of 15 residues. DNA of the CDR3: TGCGCCAGCTCAAACCGGGACAGGGAAGACAATGAGCAGTTCTTC. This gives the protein CASSNRDREDNEQFF.

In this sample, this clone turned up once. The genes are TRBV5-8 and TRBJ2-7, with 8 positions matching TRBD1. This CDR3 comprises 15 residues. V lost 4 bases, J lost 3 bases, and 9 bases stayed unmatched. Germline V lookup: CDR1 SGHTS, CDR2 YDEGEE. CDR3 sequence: CASSLRAGGHYEQYF. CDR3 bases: TGTGCCAGCAGCCTGCGTGCAGGGGGCCACTACGAGCAGTACTTC.

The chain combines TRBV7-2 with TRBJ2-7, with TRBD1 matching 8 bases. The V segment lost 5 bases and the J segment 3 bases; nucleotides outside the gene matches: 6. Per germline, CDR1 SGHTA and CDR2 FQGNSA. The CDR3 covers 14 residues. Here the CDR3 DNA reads TGTGCCAGCAGCCCGCGACAGGGGAGCTACGAGCAGTACTTC. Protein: CASSPRQGSYEQYF.

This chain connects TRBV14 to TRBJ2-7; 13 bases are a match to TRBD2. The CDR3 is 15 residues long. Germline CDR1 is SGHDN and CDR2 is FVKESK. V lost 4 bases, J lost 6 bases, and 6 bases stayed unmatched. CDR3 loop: CASSPRLAGGTEQYF. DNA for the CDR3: TGTGCCAGCAGCCCAAGACTAGCGGGGGGAACCGAGCAGTACTTC.

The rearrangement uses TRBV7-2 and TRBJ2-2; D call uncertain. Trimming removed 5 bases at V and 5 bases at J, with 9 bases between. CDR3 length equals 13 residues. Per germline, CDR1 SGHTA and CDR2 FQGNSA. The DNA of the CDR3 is TGTGCCAGCAGCCCCCAGTGGACCGGGGAGCTGTTTTTT. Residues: CASSPQWTGELFF.

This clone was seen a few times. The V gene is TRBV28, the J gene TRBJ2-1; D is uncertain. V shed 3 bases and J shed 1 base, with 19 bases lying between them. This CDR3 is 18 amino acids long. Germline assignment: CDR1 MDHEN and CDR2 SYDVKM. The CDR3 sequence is CASSFQAGRIESYNEQFF. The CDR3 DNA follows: TGTGCCAGCAGTTTTCAGGCAGGTCGCATAGAGTCCTACAATGAGCAGTTCTTC.

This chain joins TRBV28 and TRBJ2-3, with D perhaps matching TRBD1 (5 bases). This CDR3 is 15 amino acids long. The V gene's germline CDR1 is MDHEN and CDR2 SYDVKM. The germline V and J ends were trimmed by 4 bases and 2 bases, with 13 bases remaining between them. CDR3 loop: CASSSRTRFTDTQYF. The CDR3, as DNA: TGTGCCAGCAGTTCTAGGACACGCTTCACAGATACGCAGTATTTT.

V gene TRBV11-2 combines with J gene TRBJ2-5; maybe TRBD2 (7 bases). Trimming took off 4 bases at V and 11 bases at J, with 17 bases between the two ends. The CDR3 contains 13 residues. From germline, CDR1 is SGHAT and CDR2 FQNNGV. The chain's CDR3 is CASSSELRGAQYF. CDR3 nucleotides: TGTGCCAGCAGCTCGGAGCTACGGGGGGCTCAGTACTTC.

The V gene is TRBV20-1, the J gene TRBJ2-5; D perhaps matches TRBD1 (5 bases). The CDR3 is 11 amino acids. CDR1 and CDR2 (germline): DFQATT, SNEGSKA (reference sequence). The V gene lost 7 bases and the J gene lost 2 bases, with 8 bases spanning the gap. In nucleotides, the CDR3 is TGCAGTGGACAGAATCAAGAGACCCAGTACTTC. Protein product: CSGQNQETQYF.

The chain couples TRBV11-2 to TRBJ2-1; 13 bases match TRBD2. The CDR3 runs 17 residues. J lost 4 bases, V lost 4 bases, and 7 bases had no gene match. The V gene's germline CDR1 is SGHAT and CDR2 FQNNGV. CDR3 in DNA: TGTGCCAGCAGCTCGACCCGGACTAGCGGGAGATACAATGAGCAGTTCTTC. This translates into CASSSTRTSGRYNEQFF.

The DNA of the CDR3 is TGTGCCAGTAGTATTAGCGGGCCTTCTGGCGCCTACAATGAGCAGTTCTTC. This encodes CASSISGPSGAYNEQFF. The V call is TRBV19, the J call TRBJ2-1; 7 bases line up with TRBD2. V trimming: 3 bases; J trimming: 2 bases; junction bases outside the gene matches: 10. The germline V gene has CDR1 LNHDA and CDR2 SQIVND (reference sequence). CDR3 size: 17 residues.

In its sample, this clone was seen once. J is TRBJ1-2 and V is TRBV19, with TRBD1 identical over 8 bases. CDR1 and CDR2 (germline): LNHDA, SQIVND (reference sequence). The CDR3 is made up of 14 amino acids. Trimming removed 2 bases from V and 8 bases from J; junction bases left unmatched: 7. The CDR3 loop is CASSIQGQVIGYTF. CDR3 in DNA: TGTGCCAGTAGTATACAGGGACAGGTTATCGGCTACACCTTC.

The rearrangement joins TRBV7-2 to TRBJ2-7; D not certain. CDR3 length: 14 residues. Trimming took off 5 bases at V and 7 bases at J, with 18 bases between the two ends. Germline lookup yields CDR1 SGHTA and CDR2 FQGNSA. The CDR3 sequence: CASSPAPQVREQYF. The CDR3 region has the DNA TGTGCCAGCAGCCCAGCCCCCCAGGTCCGGGAGCAGTACTTC.

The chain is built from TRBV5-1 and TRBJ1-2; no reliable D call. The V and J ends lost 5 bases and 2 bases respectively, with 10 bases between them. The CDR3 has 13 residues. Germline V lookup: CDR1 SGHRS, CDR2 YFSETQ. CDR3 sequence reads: CASRVAGNYGYTF. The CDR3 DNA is TGCGCCAGCAGAGTGGCGGGGAACTATGGCTACACCTTC.

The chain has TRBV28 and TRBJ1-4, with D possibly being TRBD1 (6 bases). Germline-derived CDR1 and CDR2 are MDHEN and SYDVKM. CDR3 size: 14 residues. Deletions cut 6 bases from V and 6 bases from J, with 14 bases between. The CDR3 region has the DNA TGTGCCAGCAGCCCGGGGGGGGCTGATGAAAAACTGTTTTTT. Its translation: CASSPGGADEKLFF.

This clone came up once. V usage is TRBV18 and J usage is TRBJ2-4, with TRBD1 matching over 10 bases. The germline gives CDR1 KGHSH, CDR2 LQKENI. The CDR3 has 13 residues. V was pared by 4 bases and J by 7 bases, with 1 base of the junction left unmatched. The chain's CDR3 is CASSLGQGNIQYF. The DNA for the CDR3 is TGTGCCAGCTCACTGGGACAGGGGAACATTCAGTACTTC. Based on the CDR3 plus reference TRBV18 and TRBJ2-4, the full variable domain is NAGVMQNPRHLVRRRGQEARLRCSPMKGHSHVYWYRQLPEEGLKFMVYLQKENIIDESGMPKERFSAEFPKEGPSILRIQQVVRGDSAAYFCASSLGQGNIQYFGAGTRLSVL.

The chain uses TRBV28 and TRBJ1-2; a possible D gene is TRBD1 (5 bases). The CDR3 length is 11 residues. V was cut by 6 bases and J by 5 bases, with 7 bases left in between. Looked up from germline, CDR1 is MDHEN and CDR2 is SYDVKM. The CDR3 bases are TGTGCCAGCAGCAGGGCGTATGGCTACACCTTC. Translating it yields CASSRAYGYTF.

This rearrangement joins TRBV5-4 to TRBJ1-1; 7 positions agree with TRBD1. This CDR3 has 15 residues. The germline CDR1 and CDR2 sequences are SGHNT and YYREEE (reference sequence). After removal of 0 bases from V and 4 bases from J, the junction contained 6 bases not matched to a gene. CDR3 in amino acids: CASSLERGRGTEAFF. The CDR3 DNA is TGTGCCAGCAGCTTGGAGAGGGGGCGGGGCACTGAAGCTTTCTTT. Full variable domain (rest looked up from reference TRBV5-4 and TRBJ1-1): ETGVTQSPTHLIKTRGQQVTLRCSSQSGHNTVSWYQQALGQGPQFIFQYYREEENGRGNFPPRFSGLQFPNYSSELNVNALELDDSALYLCASSLERGRGTEAFFGQGTRLTVV.

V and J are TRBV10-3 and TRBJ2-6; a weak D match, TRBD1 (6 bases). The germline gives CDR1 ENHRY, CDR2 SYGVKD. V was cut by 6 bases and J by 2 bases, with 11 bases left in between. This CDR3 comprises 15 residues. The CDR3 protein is CAISTQGTGANVLTF. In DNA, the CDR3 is TGTGCCATCAGCACTCAGGGGACTGGGGCCAACGTCCTGACTTTC.

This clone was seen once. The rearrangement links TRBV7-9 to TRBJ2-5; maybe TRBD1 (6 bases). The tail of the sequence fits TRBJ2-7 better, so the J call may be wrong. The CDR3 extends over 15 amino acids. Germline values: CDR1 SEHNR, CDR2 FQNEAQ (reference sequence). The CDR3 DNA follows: TGTGCCAGCAGCTTAGTGACAGGCACATCTTACGAGCAGTACTTC. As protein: CASSLVTGTSYEQYF.

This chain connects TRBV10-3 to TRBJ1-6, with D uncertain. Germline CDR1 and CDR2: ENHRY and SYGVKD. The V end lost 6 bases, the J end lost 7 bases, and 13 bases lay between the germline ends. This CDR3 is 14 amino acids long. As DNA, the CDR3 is TGTGCCATCAGCGATGGAGGGAAAAATTCACCCCTCCACTTT. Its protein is CAISDGGKNSPLHF.

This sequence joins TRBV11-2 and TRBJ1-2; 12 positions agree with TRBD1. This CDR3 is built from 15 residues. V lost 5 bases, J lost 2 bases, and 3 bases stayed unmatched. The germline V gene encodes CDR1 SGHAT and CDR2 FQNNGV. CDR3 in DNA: TGTGCCAGCAGCGCCGGGACAGGGGGCAACTATGGCTACACCTTC. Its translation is CASSAGTGGNYGYTF.

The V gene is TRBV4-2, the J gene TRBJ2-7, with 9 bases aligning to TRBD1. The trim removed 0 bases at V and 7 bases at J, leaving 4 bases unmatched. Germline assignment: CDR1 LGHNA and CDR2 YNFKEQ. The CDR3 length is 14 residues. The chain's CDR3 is CASSQETGGREQYF. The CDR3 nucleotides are TGTGCCAGCAGCCAAGAAACAGGGGGCCGGGAGCAGTACTTC.

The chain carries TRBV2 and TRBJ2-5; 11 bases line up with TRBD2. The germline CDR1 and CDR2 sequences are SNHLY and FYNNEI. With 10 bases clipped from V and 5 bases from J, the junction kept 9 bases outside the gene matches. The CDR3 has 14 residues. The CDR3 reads CATSGGILGETQYF. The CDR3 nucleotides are TGTGCCACTAGCGGGGGGATTCTTGGGGAGACCCAGTACTTC.

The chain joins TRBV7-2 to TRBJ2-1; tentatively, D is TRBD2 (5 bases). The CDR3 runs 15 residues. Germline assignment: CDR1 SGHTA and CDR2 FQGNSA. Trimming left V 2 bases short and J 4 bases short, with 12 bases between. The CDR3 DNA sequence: TGTGCCAGCAGCTTATCCAGCGGAGCGTACAATGAGCAGTTCTTC. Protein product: CASSLSSGAYNEQFF.

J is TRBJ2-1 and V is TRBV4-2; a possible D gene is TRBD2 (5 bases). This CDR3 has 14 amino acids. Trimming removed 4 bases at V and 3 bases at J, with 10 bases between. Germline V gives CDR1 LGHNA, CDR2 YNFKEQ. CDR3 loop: CASSRGSDYNEQFF. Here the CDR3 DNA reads TGTGCCAGCAGCCGGGGTAGCGACTACAATGAGCAGTTCTTC.

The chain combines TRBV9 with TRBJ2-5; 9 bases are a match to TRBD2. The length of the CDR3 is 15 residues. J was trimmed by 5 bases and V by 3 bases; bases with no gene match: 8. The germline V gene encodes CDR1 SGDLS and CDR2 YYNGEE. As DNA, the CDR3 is TGTGCCAGCAGCGCATTAGCGGGGGCCGGGGAGACCCAGTACTTC. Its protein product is CASSALAGAGETQYF.

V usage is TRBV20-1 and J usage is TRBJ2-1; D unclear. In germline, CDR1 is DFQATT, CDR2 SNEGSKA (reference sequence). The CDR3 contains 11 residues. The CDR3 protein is CSIAVYNEQFF. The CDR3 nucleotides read TGCTCGATCGCGGTCTACAATGAGCAGTTCTTC.